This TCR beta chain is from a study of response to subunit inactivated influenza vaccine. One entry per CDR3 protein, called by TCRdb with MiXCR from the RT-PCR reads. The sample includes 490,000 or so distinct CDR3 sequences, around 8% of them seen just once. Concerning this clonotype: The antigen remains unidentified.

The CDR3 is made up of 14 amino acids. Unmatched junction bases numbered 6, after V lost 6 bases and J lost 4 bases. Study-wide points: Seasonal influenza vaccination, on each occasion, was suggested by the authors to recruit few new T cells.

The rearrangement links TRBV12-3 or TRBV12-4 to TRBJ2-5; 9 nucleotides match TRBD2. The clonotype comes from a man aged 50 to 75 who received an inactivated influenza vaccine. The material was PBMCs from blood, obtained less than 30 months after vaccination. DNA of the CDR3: TGTGCCAGCAGCCCAAGTAGCGGGGGAGAGACCCAGTACTTC. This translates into CASSPSSGGETQYF.